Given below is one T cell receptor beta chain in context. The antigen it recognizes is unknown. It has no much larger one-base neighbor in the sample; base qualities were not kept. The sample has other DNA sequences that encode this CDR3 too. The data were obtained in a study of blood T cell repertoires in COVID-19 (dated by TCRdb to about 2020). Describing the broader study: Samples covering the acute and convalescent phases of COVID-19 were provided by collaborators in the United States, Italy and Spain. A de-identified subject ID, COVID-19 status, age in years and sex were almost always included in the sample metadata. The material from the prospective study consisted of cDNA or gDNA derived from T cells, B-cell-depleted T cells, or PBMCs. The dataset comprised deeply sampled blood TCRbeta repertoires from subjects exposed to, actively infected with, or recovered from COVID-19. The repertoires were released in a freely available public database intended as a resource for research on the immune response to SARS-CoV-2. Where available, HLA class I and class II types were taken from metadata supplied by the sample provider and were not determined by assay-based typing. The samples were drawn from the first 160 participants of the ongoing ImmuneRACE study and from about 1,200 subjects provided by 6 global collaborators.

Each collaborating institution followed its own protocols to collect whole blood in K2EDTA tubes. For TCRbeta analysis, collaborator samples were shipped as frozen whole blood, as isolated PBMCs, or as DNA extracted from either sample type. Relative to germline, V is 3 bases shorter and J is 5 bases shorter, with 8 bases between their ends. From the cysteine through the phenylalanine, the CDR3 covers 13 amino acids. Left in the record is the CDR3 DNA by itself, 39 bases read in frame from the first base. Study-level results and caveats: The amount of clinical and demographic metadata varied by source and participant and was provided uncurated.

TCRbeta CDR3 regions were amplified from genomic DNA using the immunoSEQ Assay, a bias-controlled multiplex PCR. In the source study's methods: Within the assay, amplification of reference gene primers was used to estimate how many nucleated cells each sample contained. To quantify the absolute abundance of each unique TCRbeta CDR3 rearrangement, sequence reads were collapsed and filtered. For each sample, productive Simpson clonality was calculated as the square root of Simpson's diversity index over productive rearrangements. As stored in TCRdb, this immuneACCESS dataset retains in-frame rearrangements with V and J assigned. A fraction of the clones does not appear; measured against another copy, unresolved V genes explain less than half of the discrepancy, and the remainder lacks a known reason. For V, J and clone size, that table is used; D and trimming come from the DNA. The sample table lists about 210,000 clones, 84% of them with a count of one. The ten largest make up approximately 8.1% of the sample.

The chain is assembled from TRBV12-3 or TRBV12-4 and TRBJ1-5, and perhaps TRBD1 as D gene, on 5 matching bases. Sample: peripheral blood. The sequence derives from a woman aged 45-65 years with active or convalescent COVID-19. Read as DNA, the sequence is TGTGCCAGCAGTTTCGGGGGGGATCAGCCCCAGCATTTT. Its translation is CASSFGGDQPQHF.